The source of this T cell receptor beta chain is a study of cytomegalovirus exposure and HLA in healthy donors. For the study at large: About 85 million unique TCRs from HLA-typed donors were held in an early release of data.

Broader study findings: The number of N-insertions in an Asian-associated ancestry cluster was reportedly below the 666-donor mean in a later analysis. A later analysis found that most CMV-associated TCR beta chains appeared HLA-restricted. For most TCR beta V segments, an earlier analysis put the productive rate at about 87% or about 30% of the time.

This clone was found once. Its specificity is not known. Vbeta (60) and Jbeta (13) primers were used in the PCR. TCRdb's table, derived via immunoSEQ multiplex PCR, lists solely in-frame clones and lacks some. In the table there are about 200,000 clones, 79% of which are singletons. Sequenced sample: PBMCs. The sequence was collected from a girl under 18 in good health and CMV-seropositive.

This CDR3 is CAISESLAGASAQYF. The DNA of the CDR3 is TGTGCCATCAGTGAGAGTCTAGCGGGGGCCTCGGCCCAGTACTTC. The V call is TRBV10-3, the J call TRBJ2-5; 10 bases fit TRBD2. The junction had 9 bases not matched to a gene; V was cut back by 2 bases and J by 9 bases. CDR1 is ENHRY, CDR2 SYGVKD, per germline. The CDR3 spans 15 residues.